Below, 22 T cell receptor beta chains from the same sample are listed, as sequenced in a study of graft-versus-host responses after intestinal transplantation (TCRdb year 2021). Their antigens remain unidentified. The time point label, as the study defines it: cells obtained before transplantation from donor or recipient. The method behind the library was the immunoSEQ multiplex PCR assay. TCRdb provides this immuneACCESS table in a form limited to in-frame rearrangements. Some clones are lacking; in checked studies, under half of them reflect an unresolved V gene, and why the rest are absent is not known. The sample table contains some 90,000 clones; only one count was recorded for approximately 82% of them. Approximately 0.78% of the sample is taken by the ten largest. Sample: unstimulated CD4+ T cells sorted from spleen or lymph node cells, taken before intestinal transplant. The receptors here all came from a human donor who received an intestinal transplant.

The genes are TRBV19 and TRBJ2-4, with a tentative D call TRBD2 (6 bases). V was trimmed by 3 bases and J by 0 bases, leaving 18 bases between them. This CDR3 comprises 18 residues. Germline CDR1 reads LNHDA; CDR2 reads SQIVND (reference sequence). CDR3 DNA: TGTGCCAGTAGTATTAGCCCTGGAGGGGCATTAGCCAAAAACATTCAGTACTTC. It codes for CASSISPGGALAKNIQYF.

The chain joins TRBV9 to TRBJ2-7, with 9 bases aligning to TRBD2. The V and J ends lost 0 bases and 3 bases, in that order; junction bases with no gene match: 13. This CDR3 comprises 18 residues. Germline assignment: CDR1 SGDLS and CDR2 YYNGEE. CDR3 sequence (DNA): TGTGCCAGCAGCGTAGTGAGTAGCGGGAGTCGTCTTAACTACGAGCAGTACTTC. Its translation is CASSVVSSGSRLNYEQYF.

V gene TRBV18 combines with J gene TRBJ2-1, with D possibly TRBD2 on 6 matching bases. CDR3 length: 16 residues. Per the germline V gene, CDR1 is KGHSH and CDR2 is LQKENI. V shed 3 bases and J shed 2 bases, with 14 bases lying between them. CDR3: CASSPAGGATYNEQFF. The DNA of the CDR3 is TGTGCCAGCTCACCGGCGGGCGGGGCAACCTACAATGAGCAGTTCTTC.

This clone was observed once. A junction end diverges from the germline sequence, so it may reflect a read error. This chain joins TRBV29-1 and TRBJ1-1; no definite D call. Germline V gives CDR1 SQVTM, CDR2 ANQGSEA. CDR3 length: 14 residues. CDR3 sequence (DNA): TGCAGAGTTGTAGCACCCGGCATGAACACTGAAGCTTTCTTT. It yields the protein CRVVAPGMNTEAFF.

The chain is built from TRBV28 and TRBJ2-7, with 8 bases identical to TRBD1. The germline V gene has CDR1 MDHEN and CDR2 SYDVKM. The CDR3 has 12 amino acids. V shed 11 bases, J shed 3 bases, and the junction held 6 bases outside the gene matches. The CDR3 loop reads CACMDRVYEQYF. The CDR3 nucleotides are TGTGCCTGCATGGACAGGGTCTACGAGCAGTACTTC.

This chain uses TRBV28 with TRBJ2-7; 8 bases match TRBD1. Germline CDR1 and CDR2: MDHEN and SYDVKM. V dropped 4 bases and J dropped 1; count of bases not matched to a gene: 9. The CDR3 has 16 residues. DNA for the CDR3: TGTGCCAGCAGTTCGCTCCGGGACAGGTATTCCTACGAGCAGTACTTC. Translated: CASSSLRDRYSYEQYF.

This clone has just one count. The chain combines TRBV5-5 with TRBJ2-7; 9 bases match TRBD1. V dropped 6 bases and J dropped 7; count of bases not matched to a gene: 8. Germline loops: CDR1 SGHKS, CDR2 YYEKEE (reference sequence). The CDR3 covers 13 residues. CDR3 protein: CASNTYRGREQYF. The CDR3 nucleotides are TGTGCCAGCAATACGTACAGGGGGCGGGAGCAGTACTTC.

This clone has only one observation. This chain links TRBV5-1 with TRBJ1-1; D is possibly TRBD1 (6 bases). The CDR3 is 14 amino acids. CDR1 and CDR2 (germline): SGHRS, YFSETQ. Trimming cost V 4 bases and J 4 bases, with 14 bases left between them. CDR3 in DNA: TGCGCCAGCAGCGGGACACAGGGCCTCACTGAAGCTTTCTTT. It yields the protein CASSGTQGLTEAFF.

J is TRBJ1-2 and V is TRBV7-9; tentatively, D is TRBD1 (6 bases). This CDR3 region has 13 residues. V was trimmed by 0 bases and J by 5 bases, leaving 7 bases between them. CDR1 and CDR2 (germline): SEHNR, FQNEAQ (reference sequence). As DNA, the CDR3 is TGTGCCAGCAGCTTAGCGAGGGGGTATGGCTACACCTTC. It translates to CASSLARGYGYTF.

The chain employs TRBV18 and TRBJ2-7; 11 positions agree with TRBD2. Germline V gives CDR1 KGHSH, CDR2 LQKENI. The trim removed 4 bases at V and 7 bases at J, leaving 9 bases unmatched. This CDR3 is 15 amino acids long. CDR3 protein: CASSLQTSGVGEQYF. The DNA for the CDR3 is TGTGCCAGCTCACTCCAGACTAGCGGGGTAGGGGAGCAGTACTTC.

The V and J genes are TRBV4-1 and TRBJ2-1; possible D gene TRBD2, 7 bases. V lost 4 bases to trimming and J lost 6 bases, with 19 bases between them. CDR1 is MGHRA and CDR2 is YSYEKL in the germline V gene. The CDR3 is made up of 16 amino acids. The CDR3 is CASSPHVGGPGNEQFF. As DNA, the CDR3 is TGCGCCAGCAGCCCTCATGTGGGGGGGCCGGGCAATGAGCAGTTCTTC.

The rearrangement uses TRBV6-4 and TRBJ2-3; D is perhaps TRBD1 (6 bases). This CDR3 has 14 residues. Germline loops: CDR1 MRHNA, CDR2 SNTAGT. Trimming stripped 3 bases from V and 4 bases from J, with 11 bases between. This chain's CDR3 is CASSDQPGADTQYF. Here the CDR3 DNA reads TGTGCCAGCAGTGATCAACCAGGGGCAGATACGCAGTATTTT.

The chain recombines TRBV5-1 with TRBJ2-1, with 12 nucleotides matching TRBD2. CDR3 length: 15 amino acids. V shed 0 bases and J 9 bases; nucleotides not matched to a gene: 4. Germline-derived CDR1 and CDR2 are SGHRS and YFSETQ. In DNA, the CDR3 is TGCGCCAGCAGCTTGGCAAGACTAGCGGGAGTTGAGCAGTTCTTC. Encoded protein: CASSLARLAGVEQFF.

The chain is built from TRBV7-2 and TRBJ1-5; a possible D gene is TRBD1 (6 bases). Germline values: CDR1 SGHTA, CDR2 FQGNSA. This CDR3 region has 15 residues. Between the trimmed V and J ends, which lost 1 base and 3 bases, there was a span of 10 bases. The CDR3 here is CASSLGGRDNQPQHF. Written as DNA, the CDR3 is TGTGCCAGCAGCTTAGGGGGGCGCGACAATCAGCCCCAGCATTTT. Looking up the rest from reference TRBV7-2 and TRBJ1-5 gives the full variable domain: GAGVSQSPSNKVTEKGKDVELRCDPISGHTALYWYRQSLGQGLEFLIYFQGNSAPDKSGLPSDRFSAERTGGSVSTLTIQRTQQEDSAVYLCASSLGGRDNQPQHFGDGTRLSIL.

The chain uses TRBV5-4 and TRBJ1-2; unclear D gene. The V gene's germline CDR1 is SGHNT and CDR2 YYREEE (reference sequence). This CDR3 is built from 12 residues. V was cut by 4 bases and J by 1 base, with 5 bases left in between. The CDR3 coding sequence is TGTGCCAGCAGCCTAGATAACTATGGCTACACCTTC. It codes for CASSLDNYGYTF.

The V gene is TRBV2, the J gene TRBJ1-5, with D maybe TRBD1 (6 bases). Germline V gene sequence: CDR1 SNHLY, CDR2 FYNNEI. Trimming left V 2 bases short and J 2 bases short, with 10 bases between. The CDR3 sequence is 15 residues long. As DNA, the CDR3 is TGTGCCAGCAGTGAAATACAGGGTGGCAATCAGCCCCAGCATTTT. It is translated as CASSEIQGGNQPQHF. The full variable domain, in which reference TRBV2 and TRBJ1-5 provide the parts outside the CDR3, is EPEVTQTPSHQVTQMGQEVILRCVPISNHLYFYWYRQILGQKVEFLVSFYNNEISEKSEIFDDQFSVERPDGSNFTLKIRSTKLEDSAMYFCASSEIQGGNQPQHFGDGTRLSIL.

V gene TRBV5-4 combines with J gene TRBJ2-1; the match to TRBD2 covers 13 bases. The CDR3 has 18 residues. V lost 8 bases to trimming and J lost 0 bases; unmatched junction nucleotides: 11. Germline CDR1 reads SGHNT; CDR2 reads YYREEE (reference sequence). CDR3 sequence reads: CASLPGLAGRFSYNEQFF. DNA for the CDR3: TGTGCCAGTCTACCGGGACTAGCGGGAAGATTCTCCTACAATGAGCAGTTCTTC.

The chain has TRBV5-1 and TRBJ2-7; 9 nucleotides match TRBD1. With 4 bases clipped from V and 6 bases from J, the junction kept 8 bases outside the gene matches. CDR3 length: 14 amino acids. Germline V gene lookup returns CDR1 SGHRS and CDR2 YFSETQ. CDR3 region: CASSKTGGSLEQYF. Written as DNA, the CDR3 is TGCGCCAGCAGCAAAACAGGGGGCTCCCTCGAGCAGTACTTC.

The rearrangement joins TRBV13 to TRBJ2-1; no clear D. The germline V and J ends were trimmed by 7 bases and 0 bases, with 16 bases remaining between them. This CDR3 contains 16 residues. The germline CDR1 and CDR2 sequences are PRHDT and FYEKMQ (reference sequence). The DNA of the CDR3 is TGTGCCAGCACCACCTCCGGGTTAGGCTCCTACAATGAGCAGTTCTTC. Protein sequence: CASTTSGLGSYNEQFF.

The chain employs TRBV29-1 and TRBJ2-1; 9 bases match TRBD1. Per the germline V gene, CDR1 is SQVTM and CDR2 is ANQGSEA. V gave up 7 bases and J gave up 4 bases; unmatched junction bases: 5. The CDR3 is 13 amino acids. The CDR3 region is CSAGTGIYNEQFF. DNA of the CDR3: TGCAGCGCGGGGACAGGGATTTACAATGAGCAGTTCTTC.

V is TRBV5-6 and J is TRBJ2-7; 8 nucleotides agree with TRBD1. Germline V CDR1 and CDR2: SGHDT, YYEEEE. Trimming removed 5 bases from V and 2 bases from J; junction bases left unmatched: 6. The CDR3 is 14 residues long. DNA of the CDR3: TGTGCCAGCAGGCCCGGGACAGGTCCCTACGAGCAGTACTTC. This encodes CASRPGTGPYEQYF.

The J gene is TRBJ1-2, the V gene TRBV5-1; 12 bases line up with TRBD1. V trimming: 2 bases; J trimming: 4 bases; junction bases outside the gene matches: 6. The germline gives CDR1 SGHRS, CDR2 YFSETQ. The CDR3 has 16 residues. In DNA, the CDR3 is TGCGCCAGCAGCTTAACCGGGACAGGGGGCCTCTATGGCTACACCTTC. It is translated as CASSLTGTGGLYGYTF.